The rows below give T cell receptor beta chains drawn from one sample of a study of T cells in Graves' hyperthyroidism and ophthalmopathy. In TCRdb, the multiplex PCR reads were re-called with MiXCR into one record per CDR3 protein. The profile covers about 640,000 distinct CDR3 sequences, with about 20% appearing a single time and 30% to 40% taken by the ten largest. The sequenced sample was blood. The receptors shown here come from a man aged 25 to 40 with Graves' ophthalmopathy. The CDR3 runs from the conserved cysteine through the conserved F or W. The D gene is left open where the match is weak. Size values are once, few and many counts, or a class for expanded clones, and some rows have none.

J: TRBJ2-7
D: TRBD2
size: -
V: TRBV6-1
CDR3: CASSETGTIEQYF
DNA: TGTGCCAGCAGTGAGACCGGGACTATCGAGCAGTACTTC

J: TRBJ1-6
D: -
size: -
V: TRBV25-1
CDR3: CASSEFRVNSPLHF
DNA: TGTGCCAGCAGTGAATTCAGGGTTAATTCACCCCTCCACTTT

J: TRBJ2-7
D: -
size: few
V: TRBV7-4
CDR3: CASNQADNYEQYF
DNA: TGTGCCAGCAACCAGGCGGACAACTACGAGCAGTACTTC

J: TRBJ2-3
D: -
size: many
V: TRBV24-1
CDR3: CATSAGWSGGTDTQYF
DNA: TGTGCCACCAGTGCAGGATGGAGCGGTGGCACAGATACGCAGTATTTT

J: TRBJ2-7
D: -
size: many
V: TRBV30
CDR3: CAWSPKGRLSYEQYF
DNA: TGTGCCTGGAGTCCGAAGGGCAGGTTATCCTACGAGCAGTACTTC

J: TRBJ1-4
D: -
size: few
V: TRBV11-2
CDR3: CASSLGLKEGSGHRTNEKLFF
DNA: TGTGCCAGCAGCTTAGGACTTAAGGAGGGAAGTGGACATAGAACTAATGAAAAACTGTTTTTT

J: TRBJ2-6
D: TRBD1
size: -
V: TRBV11-1
CDR3: CAITTGTGKLTGANVLTF
DNA: TGTGCCATCACTACCGGGACAGGGAAATTAACTGGGGCCAACGTCCTGACTTTC

J: TRBJ2-1
D: -
size: many
V: TRBV2
CDR3: CASSPLFNNEQFF
DNA: TGTGCCAGCAGTCCTCTTTTCAACAATGAGCAGTTCTTC

J: TRBJ1-4
D: -
size: many
V: TRBV3-1
CDR3: CASSQKEWFGDEKLFF
DNA: TGTGCCAGCAGCCAAAAGGAGTGGTTTGGAGATGAAAAACTGTTTTTT

J: TRBJ1-2
D: -
size: few
V: TRBV9
CDR3: CASSVAEDYGYTF
DNA: TGTGCCAGCAGCGTAGCTGAGGACTATGGCTACACCTTC

J: TRBJ2-7
D: -
size: many
V: TRBV5-1
CDR3: CASSLRGGGSYEQYF
DNA: TGCGCCAGCAGCTTGAGGGGTGGGGGCTCCTACGAGCAGTACTTC

J: TRBJ2-7
D: TRBD2
size: many
V: TRBV11-2
CDR3: CASSLRLAGNYEQYF
DNA: TGTGCCAGCAGCTTACGGCTAGCGGGGAACTACGAGCAGTACTTC

J: TRBJ2-7
D: -
size: few
V: TRBV29-1
CDR3: CSVGGRASDEQYF
DNA: TGCAGCGTTGGGGGGCGGGCCTCAGACGAGCAGTACTTC

J: TRBJ1-6
D: TRBD1
size: -
V: TRBV7-6
CDR3: CASSLDRGNRMDYSPLHF
DNA: TGTGCCAGCAGCCTGGACAGGGGTAACCGGATGGATTATTCACCCCTCCACTTT

J: TRBJ2-3
D: TRBD2
size: -
V: TRBV5-1
CDR3: CASSLGGLSSGSTDTQYF
DNA: TGCGCCAGCAGCTTGGGGGGCCTCTCTAGCGGGAGCACAGATACGCAGTATTTT

J: TRBJ2-7
D: TRBD2
size: -
V: TRBV6-5
CDR3: CASSHRAGGLGSYEQYF
DNA: TGTGCCAGCAGTCACCGAGCGGGAGGACTTGGCTCCTACGAGCAGTACTTC

J: TRBJ1-5
D: -
size: many
V: TRBV27
CDR3: CASSFSDRWSQPQHF
DNA: TGTGCCAGCAGTTTTTCGGATAGGTGGAGCCAGCCCCAGCATTTT

J: TRBJ1-6
D: -
size: -
V: TRBV19
CDR3: CASSIGHPMDSPLHF
DNA: TGTGCCAGTAGTATAGGGCACCCAATGGATTCACCCCTCCACTTT